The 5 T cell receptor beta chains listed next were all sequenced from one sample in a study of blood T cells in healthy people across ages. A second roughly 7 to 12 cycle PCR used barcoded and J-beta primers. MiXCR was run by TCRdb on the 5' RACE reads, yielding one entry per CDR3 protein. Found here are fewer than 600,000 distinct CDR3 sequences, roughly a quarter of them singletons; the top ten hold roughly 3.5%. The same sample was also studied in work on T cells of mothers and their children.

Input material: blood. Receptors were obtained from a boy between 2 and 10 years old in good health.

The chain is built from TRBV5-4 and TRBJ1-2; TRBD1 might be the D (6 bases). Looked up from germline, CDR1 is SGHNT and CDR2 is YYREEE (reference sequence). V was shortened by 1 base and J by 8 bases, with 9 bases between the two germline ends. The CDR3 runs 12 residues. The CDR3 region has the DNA TGTGCCAGCAGCTTGCCGGGACAAGGCTACACCTTC. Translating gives CASSLPGQGYTF. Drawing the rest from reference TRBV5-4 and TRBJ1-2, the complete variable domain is ETGVTQSPTHLIKTRGQQVTLRCSSQSGHNTVSWYQQALGQGPQFIFQYYREEENGRGNFPPRFSGLQFPNYSSELNVNALELDDSALYLCASSLPGQGYTFGSGTRLTVV.

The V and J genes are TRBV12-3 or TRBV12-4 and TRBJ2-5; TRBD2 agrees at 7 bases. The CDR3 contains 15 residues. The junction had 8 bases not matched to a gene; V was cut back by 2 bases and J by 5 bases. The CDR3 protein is CASSLSRDGGETQYF. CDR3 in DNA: TGTGCCAGCAGTTTATCTCGGGACGGGGGGGAGACCCAGTACTTC.

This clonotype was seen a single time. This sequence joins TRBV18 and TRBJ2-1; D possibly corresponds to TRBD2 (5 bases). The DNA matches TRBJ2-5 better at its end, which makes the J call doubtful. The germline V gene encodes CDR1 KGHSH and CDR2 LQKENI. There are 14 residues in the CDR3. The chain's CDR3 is CASSPPTGYETQYF. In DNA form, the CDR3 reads TGTGCCAGCTCACCACCGACGGGGTATGAGACCCAGTACTTC.

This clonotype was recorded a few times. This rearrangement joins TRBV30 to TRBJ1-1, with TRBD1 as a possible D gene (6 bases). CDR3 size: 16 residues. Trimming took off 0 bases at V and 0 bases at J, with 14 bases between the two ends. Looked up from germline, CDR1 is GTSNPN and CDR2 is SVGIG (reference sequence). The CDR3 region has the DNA TGTGCCTGGAGTGTACCGCCCACAGGGTTGAACACTGAAGCTTTCTTT. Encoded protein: CAWSVPPTGLNTEAFF. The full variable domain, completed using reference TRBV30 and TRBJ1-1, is SQTIHQWPATLVQPVGSPLSLECTVEGTSNPNLYWYRQAAGRGLQLLFYSVGIGQISSEVPQNLSASRPQDRQFILSSKKLLLSDSGFYLCAWSVPPTGLNTEAFFGQGTRLTVV.

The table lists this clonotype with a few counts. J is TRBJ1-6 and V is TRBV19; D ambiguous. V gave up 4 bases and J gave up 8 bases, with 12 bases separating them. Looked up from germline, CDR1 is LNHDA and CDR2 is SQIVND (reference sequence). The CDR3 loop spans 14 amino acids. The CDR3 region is CASSRREADSPLHF. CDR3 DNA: TGTGCCAGTAGTAGGCGAGAGGCTGATTCACCCCTCCACTTT.